This record covers a single T cell receptor (beta chain). Prior to thyroid surgery, none of the patients had received any treatment. The data derive from a study of metastatic and nonmetastatic thyroid tumors. This CDR3 has 12 residues. Germline V gene data show CDR1 as GTSNPN and CDR2 as SVGIG (reference sequence). V was trimmed by 1 base and J by 5 bases, leaving 8 bases between them. TCRdb re-analyzed the PCR reads using MiXCR. The data hold fewer than 35,000 clones, with 25% to 35% observed a single time. This clonotype was obtained from a female donor with papillary thyroid cancer or a benign thyroid nodule (not recorded which). Some clones in this sample may be carry-over from other donors' samples. Sequencing was done on a sample of blood. The V and J genes are TRBV30 and TRBJ1-2; D gene unclear. This CDR3 is CAWSAAFYGYTF. The CDR3 bases are TGTGCCTGGAGTGCCGCGTTTTATGGCTACACCTTC. Variable domain in full (rest from reference TRBV30 and TRBJ1-2): SQTIHQWPATLVQPVGSPLSLECTVEGTSNPNLYWYRQAAGRGLQLLFYSVGIGQISSEVPQNLSASRPQDRQFILSSKKLLLSDSGFYLCAWSAAFYGYTFGSGTRLTVV.